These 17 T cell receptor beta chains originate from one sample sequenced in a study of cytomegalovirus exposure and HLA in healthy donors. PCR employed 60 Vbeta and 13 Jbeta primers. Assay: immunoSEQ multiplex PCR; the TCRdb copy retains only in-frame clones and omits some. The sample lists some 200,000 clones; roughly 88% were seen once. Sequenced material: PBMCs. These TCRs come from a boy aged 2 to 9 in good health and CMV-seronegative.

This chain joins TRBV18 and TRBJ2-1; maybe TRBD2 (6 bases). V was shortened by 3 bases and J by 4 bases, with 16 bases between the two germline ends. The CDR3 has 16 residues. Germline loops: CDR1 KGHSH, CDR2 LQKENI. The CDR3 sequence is CASSPVSSGPYNEQFF. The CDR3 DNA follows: TGTGCCAGCTCACCGGTTTCCAGCGGGCCGTACAATGAGCAGTTCTTC.

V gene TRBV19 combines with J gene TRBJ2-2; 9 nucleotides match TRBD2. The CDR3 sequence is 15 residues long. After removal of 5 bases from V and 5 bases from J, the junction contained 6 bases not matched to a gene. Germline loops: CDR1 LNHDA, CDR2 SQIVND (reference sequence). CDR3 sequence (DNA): TGTGCCAGTAGTCATAGCGGGAGAGGAACCGGGGAGCTGTTTTTT. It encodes CASSHSGRGTGELFF.

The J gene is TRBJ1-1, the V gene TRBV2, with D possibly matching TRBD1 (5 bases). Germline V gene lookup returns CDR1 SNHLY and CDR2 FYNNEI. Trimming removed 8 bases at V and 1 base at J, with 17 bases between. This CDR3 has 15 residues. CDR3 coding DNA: TGTGCCAGCCAATTCGGGGGTTTGACGAACACTGAAGCTTTCTTT. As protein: CASQFGGLTNTEAFF.

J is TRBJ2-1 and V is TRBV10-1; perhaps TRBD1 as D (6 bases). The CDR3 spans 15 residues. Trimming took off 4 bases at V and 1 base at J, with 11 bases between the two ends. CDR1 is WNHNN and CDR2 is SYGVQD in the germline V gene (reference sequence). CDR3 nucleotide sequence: TGCGCCAGCAGTGTGAACAGGGTGTCCTACAATGAGCAGTTCTTC. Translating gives CASSVNRVSYNEQFF.

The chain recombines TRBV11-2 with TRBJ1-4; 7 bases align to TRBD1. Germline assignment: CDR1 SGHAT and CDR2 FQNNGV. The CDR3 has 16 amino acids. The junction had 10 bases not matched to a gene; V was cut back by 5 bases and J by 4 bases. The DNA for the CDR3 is TGTGCCAGCAGCACCCCGCAGGGGGTTATTAATGAAAAACTGTTTTTT. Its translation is CASSTPQGVINEKLFF.

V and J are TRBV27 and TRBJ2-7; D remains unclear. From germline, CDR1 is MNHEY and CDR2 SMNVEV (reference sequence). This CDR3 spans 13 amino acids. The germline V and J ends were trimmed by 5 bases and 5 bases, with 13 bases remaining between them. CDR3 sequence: CASSPINGNEQYF. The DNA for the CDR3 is TGTGCCAGCAGTCCCATCAATGGCAACGAGCAGTACTTC.

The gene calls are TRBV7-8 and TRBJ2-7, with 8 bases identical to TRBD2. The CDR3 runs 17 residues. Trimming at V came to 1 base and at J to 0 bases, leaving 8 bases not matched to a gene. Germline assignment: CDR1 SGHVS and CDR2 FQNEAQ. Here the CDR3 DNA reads TGTGCCAGCAGCTTAGTTGGGGCGGGGGGAAGCTCCTACGAGCAGTACTTC. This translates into CASSLVGAGGSSYEQYF.

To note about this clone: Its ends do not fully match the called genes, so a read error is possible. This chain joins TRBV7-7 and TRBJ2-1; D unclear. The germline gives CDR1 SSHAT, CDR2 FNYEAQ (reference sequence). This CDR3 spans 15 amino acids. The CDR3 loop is CASSIANRAYNEQFF. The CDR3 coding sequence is TGTGCTAGCAGCATAGCTAACCGGGCCTACAATGAGCAGTTCTTC.

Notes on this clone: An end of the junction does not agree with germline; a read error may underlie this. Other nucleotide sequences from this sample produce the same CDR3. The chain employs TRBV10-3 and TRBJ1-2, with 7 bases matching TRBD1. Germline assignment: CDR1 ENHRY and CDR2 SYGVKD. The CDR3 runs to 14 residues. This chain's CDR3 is CAIKWTGSNYGYTF. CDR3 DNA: TGTGCTATCAAATGGACAGGTTCTAACTATGGCTACACCTTC.

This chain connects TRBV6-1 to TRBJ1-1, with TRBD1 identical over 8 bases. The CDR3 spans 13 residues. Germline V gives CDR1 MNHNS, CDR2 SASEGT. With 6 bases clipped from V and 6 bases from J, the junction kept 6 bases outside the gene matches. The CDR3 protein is CASSGTGGAEAFF. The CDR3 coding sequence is TGTGCCAGCAGCGGTACAGGGGGGGCTGAAGCTTTCTTT.

For the CDR3, the DNA is TGTGCCAGCAGCTTGGAGCCAGCGGGGGGCTATTTCTTC. This encodes CASSLEPAGGYFF. The V call is TRBV5-6, the J call TRBJ2-1; the match to TRBD2 covers 9 bases. The CDR3 is 13 residues long. Germline V gene lookup returns CDR1 SGHDT and CDR2 YYEEEE. The J segment lost 16 bases and the V segment lost 0 bases, leaving 8 bases of the junction unmatched.

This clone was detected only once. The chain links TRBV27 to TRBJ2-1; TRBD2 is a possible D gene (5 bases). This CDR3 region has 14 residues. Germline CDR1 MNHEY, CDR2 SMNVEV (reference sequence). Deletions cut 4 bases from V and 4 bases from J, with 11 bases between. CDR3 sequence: CASSSISAYNEQFF. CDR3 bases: TGTGCCAGCAGTTCTATTAGCGCTTACAATGAGCAGTTCTTC.

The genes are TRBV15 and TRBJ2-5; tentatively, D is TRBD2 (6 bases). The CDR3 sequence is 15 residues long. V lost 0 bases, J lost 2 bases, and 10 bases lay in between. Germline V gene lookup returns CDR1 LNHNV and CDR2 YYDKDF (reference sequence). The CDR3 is CATSRDGSPQETQYF. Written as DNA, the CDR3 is TGTGCCACCAGCAGAGACGGGAGCCCACAAGAGACCCAGTACTTC.

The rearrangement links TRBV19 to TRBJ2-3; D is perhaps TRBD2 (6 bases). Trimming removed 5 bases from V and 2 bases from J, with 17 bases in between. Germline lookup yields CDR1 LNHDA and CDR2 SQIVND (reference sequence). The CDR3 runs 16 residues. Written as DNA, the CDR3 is TGTGCCAGTAGTGGGGACTCCGAAATCCTCACAGATACGCAGTATTTT. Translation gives CASSGDSEILTDTQYF.

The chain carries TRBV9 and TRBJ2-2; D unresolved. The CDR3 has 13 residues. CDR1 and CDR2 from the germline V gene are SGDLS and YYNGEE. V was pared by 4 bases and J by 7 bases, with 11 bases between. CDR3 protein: CASSLASGGELFF. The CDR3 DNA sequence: TGTGCCAGCAGCCTCGCCTCCGGCGGGGAGCTGTTTTTT.

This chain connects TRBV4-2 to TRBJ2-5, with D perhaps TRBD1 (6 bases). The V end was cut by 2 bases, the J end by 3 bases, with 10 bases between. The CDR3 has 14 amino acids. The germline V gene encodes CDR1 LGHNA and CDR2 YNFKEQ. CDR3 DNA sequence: TGTGCCAGCAGCCAAACAGGGCCGGAAGAGACCCAGTACTTC. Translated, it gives CASSQTGPEETQYF.

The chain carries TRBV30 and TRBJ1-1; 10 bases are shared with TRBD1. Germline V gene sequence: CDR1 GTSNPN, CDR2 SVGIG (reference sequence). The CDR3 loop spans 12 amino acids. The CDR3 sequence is CAHDRGRSGAFF. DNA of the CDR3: TGTGCTCACGACAGGGGGCGAAGTGGAGCTTTCTTT.